This T cell receptor (beta chain) was recorded in a study of read filtering for tumor transcriptome and immune sequencing. Study-level information: Whole-transcriptome libraries were prepared after DNase treatment. Per sample, TCR-region reads ranged about 3.5 to 11 million by IR-seq, roughly 75 to 1273 by RNA-seq. Regarding the study as a whole: Even smaller IR-seq throughput identified most shared clonotypes. Sorted CD138-negative bone marrow cells were not purified T cells.

There are many counts of this clonotype. The antigen is unknown. Germline CDR1 SNHLY, CDR2 FYNNEI. V lost 7 bases to trimming and J lost 7 bases; unmatched junction nucleotides: 12. The CDR3 has 17 amino acids. The library was built from about 400 ng RNA with molecular barcoded adaptors for alpha/delta and beta/gamma chains. From the reads, TCRdb called clonotypes with MiXCR, one entry per CDR3 protein. Here the sample spans 75,000 to 95,000 distinct CDR3 sequences, around 12% being singletons. The clonotype comes from a donor over 35 with multiple myeloma. J is TRBJ2-1 and V is TRBV2; the match to TRBD2 covers 14 bases. Sequenced input: a population of CD138-negative cells sorted from bone marrow. Here the CDR3 reads CASIPGTSGRYGNEQFF. CDR3 DNA: TGTGCCAGCATCCCCGGGACTAGCGGGAGATATGGAAATGAGCAGTTCTTC.